The rows below give T cell receptor beta chains drawn from one sample of a study of CD8 T cells in Susac syndrome. TCRdb re-called the immunoSEQ multiplex PCR reads through MiXCR, storing one row per CDR3 protein. The sample yields 180,000 or so distinct CDR3 sequences, 85% to 95% seen once. Material for sequencing was CD4+ T cells from PBMCs. The origin of the receptors is a human donor with Susac syndrome. Both conserved end residues are part of each CDR3. Each record gives: clone size, D gene, V gene, CDR3 length, J gene, CDR3 protein, CDR3 DNA. D genes are given only for firm matches. Some rows mark clone size as missing; the rest say once, few, many or name a class of expanded clone.

-,-,TRBV28,11,TRBJ2-3,CASSPAVTQYF,TGTGCCAGCAGTCCTGCGGTTACGCAGTATTTT
-,-,TRBV7-9,14,TRBJ1-1,CASSLFQVNTEAFF,TGTGCCAGCAGCTTATTCCAGGTCAACACTGAAGCTTTCTTT
-,-,TRBV5-1,17,TRBJ1-2,CASSFAPRSRDNYGYTF,TGCGCCAGCAGCTTCGCTCCCCGAAGCCGGGACAACTATGGCTACACCTTC
once,-,TRBV12-3/TRBV12-4,15,TRBJ2-5,CASRPAGWYQETQYF,TGTGCCAGCAGACCTGCGGGGTGGTACCAAGAGACCCAGTACTTC
-,TRBD1,TRBV18,17,TRBJ1-2,CASFTGTGGFGVDGYTF,TGTGCCAGCTTTACCGGGACAGGGGGCTTTGGAGTAGATGGCTACACCTTC
-,-,TRBV4-3,16,TRBJ1-2,CASSQDRGSPYYGYTF,TGCGCCAGCAGCCAAGATCGAGGCAGCCCGTACTATGGCTACACCTTC
-,-,TRBV18,17,TRBJ2-1,CASSPSLANTLDNEQFF,TGTGCCAGCTCACCAAGTCTAGCAAACACTCTAGACAATGAGCAGTTCTTC
-,-,TRBV4-3,15,TRBJ2-1,CASSQQRRSYNEQFF,TGCGCCAGCAGCCAACAGCGTCGCTCCTACAATGAGCAGTTCTTC
-,TRBD2,TRBV6-2/TRBV6-3,14,TRBJ2-7,CASERAGHAYEQYF,TGTGCCAGCGAAAGAGCGGGGCATGCCTACGAGCAGTACTTC
-,-,TRBV6-5,13,TRBJ2-5,CASSDGNQETQYF,TGTGCCAGCAGCGACGGTAACCAAGAGACCCAGTACTTC
-,TRBD1,TRBV18,15,TRBJ2-7,CASSPRGQAAYEQYF,TGTGCCAGCTCACCAAGGGGACAGGCCGCCTACGAGCAGTACTTC
-,-,TRBV2,14,TRBJ2-2,CASSEGLGTGELFF,TGTGCCAGCAGTGAAGGGCTGGGCACCGGGGAGCTGTTTTTT
once,-,TRBV29-1,12,TRBJ2-7,CSVEDALYEQYF,TGCAGCGTTGAAGATGCCCTTTACGAGCAGTACTTC
-,-,TRBV20-1,16,TRBJ1-5,CSAREEGRYSNQPQHF,TGCAGTGCTAGAGAGGAGGGGAGATACAGCAATCAGCCCCAGCATTTT
-,-,TRBV6-5,15,TRBJ2-5,CASSYQTARGETQYF,TGTGCCAGCAGTTACCAGACAGCGAGGGGGGAGACCCAGTACTTC
-,-,TRBV7-2,15,TRBJ2-3,CASSYRAPPTDTQYF,TGTGCCAGCAGCTACCGGGCCCCCCCCACAGATACGCAGTATTTT
-,-,TRBV9,14,TRBJ1-4,CASSSGRKNEKLFF,TGTGCCAGCAGTTCGGGACGGAAGAATGAAAAACTGTTTTTT
-,-,TRBV30,16,TRBJ1-5,CAWSSPNVYSNQPQHF,TGTGCCTGGAGCTCCCCCAACGTATACTCCAATCAGCCCCAGCATTTT
-,TRBD1,TRBV2,14,TRBJ2-2,CASNRGANTGELFF,TGTGCCAGCAACAGGGGAGCGAACACCGGGGAGCTGTTTTTT
once,-,TRBV28,18,TRBJ2-1,CASSLFWGRTSSYNEQFF,TGTGCCAGCAGTTTGTTTTGGGGTAGGACGAGCTCCTACAATGAGCAGTTCTTC
-,TRBD1,TRBV7-3,14,TRBJ2-3,CASSLTPGQYTQYF,TGTGCCAGCAGCTTAACCCCGGGACAGTATACGCAGTATTTT
-,-,TRBV6-5,14,TRBJ1-5,CASRSDGSNQPQHF,TGTGCCAGCAGGTCCGACGGGAGCAATCAGCCCCAGCATTTT
-,-,TRBV12-3/TRBV12-4,12,TRBJ1-5,CASSLLAGPQHF,TGTGCCAGCAGTTTATTGGCCGGACCGCAGCATTTT
-,-,TRBV20-1,13,TRBJ1-5,CSARTASNQPQHF,TGCAGTGCAAGGACAGCCAGCAATCAGCCCCAGCATTTT
-,-,TRBV3-1,13,TRBJ2-2,CASRPGETGELFF,TGTGCCAGCAGGCCAGGGGAAACCGGGGAGCTGTTTTTT
-,TRBD2,TRBV6-4,16,TRBJ2-3,CASSDLAGASTDTQYF,TGTGCCAGCAGTGACTTAGCGGGGGCGAGCACAGATACGCAGTATTTT
-,-,TRBV29-1,14,TRBJ1-1,CSGRDSLTRTEAFF,TGCAGCGGCCGTGACTCCCTCACCCGCACTGAAGCTTTCTTT
-,-,TRBV20-1,11,TRBJ2-2,CSARYSGELFF,TGCAGTGCTAGATACTCCGGGGAGCTGTTTTTT
-,-,TRBV9,13,TRBJ1-1,CASSVAENTEAFF,TGTGCCAGCAGCGTAGCCGAGAACACTGAAGCTTTCTTT
-,TRBD2,TRBV10-3,15,TRBJ2-5,CAISESSGGLETQYF,TGTGCCATCAGTGAGTCGAGCGGGGGCTTGGAGACCCAGTACTTC
once,-,TRBV6-1,13,TRBJ2-2,CASTLMYTGELFF,TGTGCCAGCACCCTCATGTACACCGGGGAGCTGTTTTTT
-,TRBD1,TRBV20-1,11,TRBJ2-1,CSARATGTVVF,TGCAGTGCTAGAGCCACCGGGACAGTGGTCTTC
-,-,TRBV4-3,14,TRBJ1-5,CASSQDGVGQPQHF,TGCGCCAGCAGCCAAGATGGGGTCGGGCAGCCCCAGCATTTT
-,-,TRBV19,14,TRBJ2-4,CASRLDGGLGIQYF,TGTGCCAGTAGACTAGACGGGGGATTGGGCATTCAGTACTTC
-,-,TRBV12-3/TRBV12-4,12,TRBJ1-6,CANGEGRSPLHF,TGTGCGAACGGGGAGGGCAGGTCACCCCTCCACTTT
-,-,TRBV11-2,14,TRBJ2-7,CASSLEGRYLEQYF,TGTGCCAGCAGCTTAGAGGGTCGATACCTTGAGCAGTACTTC
-,-,TRBV5-1,13,TRBJ2-1,CASSLPSANEQFF,TGCGCCAGCAGCTTGCCCAGCGCAAACGAGCAGTTCTTC
-,TRBD1,TRBV19,15,TRBJ1-2,CASSPFGQVGYGYTF,TGTGCCAGTAGTCCATTCGGACAGGTTGGCTATGGCTACACCTTC
-,TRBD2,TRBV20-1,17,TRBJ2-2,CSASGTSGRGNTGELFF,TGCAGTGCTTCCGGGACTAGCGGGAGAGGGAACACCGGGGAGCTGTTTTTT
once,TRBD2,TRBV12-3/TRBV12-4,21,TRBJ2-1,CASSSRELAKHGSTSYNEQFF,TGTGCCAGCAGTTCTCGAGAACTAGCGAAACACGGCTCCACATCCTACAATGAGCAGTTCTTC
-,-,TRBV20-1,15,TRBJ2-1,CSAPSGVGANNEQFF,TGCAGTGCCCCCTCGGGAGTCGGGGCAAATAATGAGCAGTTCTTC
-,TRBD1,TRBV20-1,16,TRBJ2-5,CSARDRGMSLGETQYF,TGCAGTGCTAGGGACAGGGGGATGTCTTTGGGAGAGACCCAGTACTTC
-,-,TRBV4-1,18,TRBJ1-2,CASSQEHPQGPMDYGYTF,TGCGCCAGCAGCCAAGAACATCCACAGGGTCCCATGGACTATGGCTACACCTTC
-,TRBD2,TRBV18,15,TRBJ2-3,CASSPDLAGTDTQYF,TGTGCCAGCTCACCAGACCTAGCGGGGACAGATACGCAGTATTTT
-,TRBD2,TRBV15,17,TRBJ2-2,CATSRDGAGGPIGELFF,TGTGCCACCAGCAGAGATGGCGCGGGAGGGCCAATCGGGGAGCTGTTTTTT
-,-,TRBV28,12,TRBJ1-4,CASSPGLEKLFF,TGTGCCAGCAGTCCAGGACTTGAAAAACTGTTTTTT
-,-,TRBV6-4,13,TRBJ2-7,CASSPDSNYEQYF,TGTGCCAGCAGTCCAGACAGCAACTACGAGCAGTACTTC
few,-,TRBV30,13,TRBJ2-7,CAWSVSWGGEQYF,TGTGCCTGGAGTGTCTCTTGGGGTGGAGAGCAGTACTTC
-,-,TRBV20-1,13,TRBJ1-1,CSARGGPTAEAFF,TGCAGTGCTAGAGGGGGCCCCACAGCTGAAGCTTTCTTT
-,TRBD2,TRBV20-1,11,TRBJ2-3,CSARGGDTQYF,TGCAGTGCTAGGGGAGGGGATACGCAGTATTTT